Sequencing of this T cell receptor (beta chain) was carried out in a study of OX40 agonist ivuxolimab in advanced cancers. Overall study: An agonistic human IgG2 monoclonal antibody against OX40 (CD134) was given. From about 23 to 85 years was the age range, with a mean of 60 years, and 65% to 90% were male. Study findings and constraints: Among the lowest peripheral clonal expansion occurred in 0.1-3.0 mg/kg partial responders. Expanded clones were, on average, more numerous among CD8+ T cells than CD4+.

The table came from immunoSEQ multiplex PCR; TCRdb's copy has only in-frame clones and leaves some out. This table has tens of thousands of clones, approximately 86% appearing once. Turning to this clone: The antigen remains undetermined.

The CDR3 is 14 residues long. V was shortened by 1 base and J by 3 bases, with 10 bases between the two germline ends. CDR1 is LNHDA, CDR2 SQIVND, per germline (reference sequence). This specimen was CD4+ or CD8+ T cells sorted from blood, taken in a trial of the OX40 agonist ivuxolimab. V is TRBV19 and J is TRBJ2-7, with D possibly TRBD2 on 6 matching bases. The origin of this receptor is an adult with an advanced solid tumor such as melanoma, head and neck, liver or kidney cancer. The CDR3 loop is CASSIVEGSYEQYF. CDR3 sequence (DNA): TGTGCCAGTAGTATAGTGGAGGGCAGCTACGAGCAGTACTTC.